A single sample gave rise to the 18 T cell receptor beta chains below, sequenced in a study of T cells in Graves' hyperthyroidism and ophthalmopathy. The CDR3 regions of TCR beta were amplified from RNA transcripts. The TCR CDR3 first-round RT-PCR relied on the HTBI primer set. TCRdb independently ran MiXCR on the multiplex PCR reads; one entry per CDR3 protein. The sample has hundreds of thousands of distinct CDR3 sequences, less than 45% seen once; the top ten hold roughly 6.5%. The source material was peripheral blood or thyroid tissue (not recorded which). The receptors were sampled from an adult man with Graves' disease, either hyperthyroidism or ophthalmopathy (not recorded which).

This chain links TRBV2 with TRBJ2-5; 8 bases are a match to TRBD1. CDR1 SNHLY and CDR2 FYNNEI come from the germline V gene. The trim removed 5 bases at V and 6 bases at J, leaving 17 bases unmatched. CDR3 length: 17 residues. The CDR3 sequence is CASSYVPGQGGGKTQYF. CDR3 sequence (DNA): TGTGCCAGCAGTTACGTCCCCGGACAGGGCGGAGGGAAGACCCAGTACTTC.

This clonotype occurred a few times. The V call is TRBV19, the J call TRBJ2-7, with 9 bases matching TRBD1. Per germline, CDR1 LNHDA and CDR2 SQIVND (reference sequence). The CDR3 runs 13 residues. The V and J ends lost 7 bases and 5 bases, in that order; junction bases with no gene match: 6. CDR3 region: CASTQDRGDEQYF. In DNA form, the CDR3 reads TGTGCCAGTACCCAGGACAGGGGCGACGAGCAGTACTTC. Full variable domain (remainder filled in from reference TRBV19 and TRBJ2-7): DGGITQSPKYLFRKEGQNVTLSCEQNLNHDAMYWYRQDPGQGLRLIYYSQIVNDFQKGDIAEGYSVSREKKESFPLTVTSAQKNPTAFYLCASTQDRGDEQYFGPGTRLTVT.

The V and J genes are TRBV5-1 and TRBJ1-2; TRBD1 agrees at 9 bases. The V and J ends lost 4 bases and 6 bases, in that order; junction bases with no gene match: 10. From germline, CDR1 is SGHRS and CDR2 YFSETQ. The CDR3 totals 15 residues. The CDR3 DNA follows: TGCGCCAGCAGCAGGGCCGGGACAGGGACCGATGGCTACACCTTC. It translates to CASSRAGTGTDGYTF.

This clonotype was seen only a few times. One end of the junction fails to match germline, which may point to a read error. The genes are TRBV2 and TRBJ1-5; no definite D call. The CDR3 runs 13 residues. CDR1 is SNHLY and CDR2 is FYNNEI in the germline V gene. The CDR3 is CASSKARNQPQHF. In DNA form, the CDR3 reads TGTGCCAGCAGTAAAGCACGCAATCAGCCCCAGCATTTT.

As regards this clonotype: Since no conserved phenylalanine or tryptophan closes the CDR3, a read error is the likely cause. V gene TRBV11-2 combines with J gene TRBJ1-1; D unresolved. V was cut by 0 bases and J by 4 bases, with 9 bases left in between. The CDR3 sequence is 14 residues long. From germline, CDR1 is SGHAT and CDR2 FQNNGV. The CDR3: CASSLESGFTEAFL. CDR3 DNA sequence: TGTGCCAGCAGCTTAGAATCCGGGTTCACTGAAGCTTTCCTT.

Ten or more counts support this clonotype. The genes are TRBV29-1 and TRBJ2-2; D is unresolved. The CDR3 loop spans 13 amino acids. Trimming pared 7 bases from V and 5 bases from J, leaving 14 bases between. From germline, CDR1 is SQVTM and CDR2 ANQGSEA. The DNA of the CDR3 is TGCAGCGCCTCCTGGGCACTTACCGGGGAGCTGTTTTTT. It encodes CSASWALTGELFF.

This clonotype was observed a few times. CDR3 in DNA: TGTGCCAGCAAAACCAGCGGGATGAACACCGGGGAGCTGTTTTTT. It yields the protein CASKTSGMNTGELFF. The J gene is TRBJ2-2, the V gene TRBV7-3; 7 positions match TRBD2. Germline trimming cut 7 bases from V and 1 base from J; bases unmatched to any gene: 6. The germline CDR1 and CDR2 sequences are SGHTA and FQGTGA. The CDR3 sequence is 15 residues long.

This clonotype was picked up a small number of times. This chain links TRBV7-9 with TRBJ1-1; D call uncertain. The germline V and J ends were trimmed by 3 bases and 7 bases, with 12 bases remaining between them. Germline loops: CDR1 SEHNR, CDR2 FQNEAQ (reference sequence). The CDR3 is 13 amino acids. CDR3 coding DNA: TGTGCCAGCAGCTTGGATTGGGGTGATGAAGCTTTCTTT. Translation gives CASSLDWGDEAFF.

This clonotype was seen a handful of times. The chain combines TRBV9 with TRBJ1-4; TRBD1 agrees at 8 bases. The CDR3 has 15 residues. J gave up 8 bases and V 1 base, and 7 bases lay outside the gene matches. From germline, CDR1 is SGDLS and CDR2 YYNGEE. The chain's CDR3 is CASSVSGGAEEKLFF. In DNA form, the CDR3 reads TGTGCCAGCAGCGTATCAGGGGGCGCTGAGGAAAAACTGTTTTTT.

This clonotype was detected many times. J is TRBJ1-5 and V is TRBV6-5, with D possibly matching TRBD1 (6 bases). Germline CDR1 is MNHEY and CDR2 is SVGAGI. The CDR3 totals 14 residues. Deletions cut 5 bases from V and 4 bases from J, with 12 bases between. Here the CDR3 reads CASSGGQANQPQHF. The CDR3 DNA reads TGTGCCAGCAGTGGGGGGCAGGCGAATCAGCCCCAGCATTTT.

The genes are TRBV19 and TRBJ2-7; 7 nucleotides align to TRBD2. With 6 bases clipped from V and 3 bases from J, the junction kept 2 bases outside the gene matches. The CDR3 length is 12 residues. Germline values: CDR1 LNHDA, CDR2 SQIVND (reference sequence). The CDR3 loop reads CASSGRRYEQYF. The CDR3 region has the DNA TGTGCCAGTAGCGGGAGGCGCTACGAGCAGTACTTC. The whole variable domain, remainder taken from reference TRBV19 and TRBJ2-7, is DGGITQSPKYLFRKEGQNVTLSCEQNLNHDAMYWYRQDPGQGLRLIYYSQIVNDFQKGDIAEGYSVSREKKESFPLTVTSAQKNPTAFYLCASSGRRYEQYFGPGTRLTVT.

In its sample, this clonotype was seen many times. The chain joins TRBV20-1 to TRBJ1-5, with TRBD1 identical over 12 bases. Germline CDR1 reads DFQATT; CDR2 reads SNEGSKA (reference sequence). Trimming at V came to 6 bases and at J to 6 bases, leaving 3 bases not matched to a gene. This CDR3 has 13 residues. For the CDR3, the DNA is TGCAGTGCCGGGACAGGGGGCATTCAGCCCCAGCATTTT. Residues: CSAGTGGIQPQHF.

This clonotype was observed a handful of times. J is TRBJ2-7 and V is TRBV7-2; D may be TRBD1 (5 bases). Germline CDR1 SGHTA, CDR2 FQGNSA. The CDR3 length is 14 residues. Trimming left V 5 bases short and J 1 base short, with 12 bases between. CDR3: CASSPLRASYEQYF. DNA for the CDR3: TGTGCCAGCAGCCCTCTCAGGGCATCCTACGAGCAGTACTTC.

This clonotype was observed a handful of times. The J gene is TRBJ1-2, the V gene TRBV6-5; no clear D gene. The CDR3 runs to 14 residues. The germline V gene has CDR1 MNHEY and CDR2 SVGAGI. V was cut by 0 bases and J by 2 bases, with 7 bases left in between. The CDR3 loop is CASSYSMGNYGYTF. CDR3 nucleotides: TGTGCCAGCAGTTACTCGATGGGAAACTATGGCTACACCTTC.

The chain carries TRBV10-3 and TRBJ2-7; 8 bases fit TRBD1. The CDR3 sequence is 13 residues long. Trimming removed 5 bases from V and 7 bases from J; junction bases left unmatched: 7. In germline, CDR1 is ENHRY, CDR2 SYGVKD. CDR3 loop: CAISQQGVREQYF. CDR3 bases: TGTGCCATCAGTCAACAGGGGGTCAGGGAGCAGTACTTC.

This clonotype was counted only a few times. The chain uses TRBV19 and TRBJ1-5, with a tentative D call TRBD1 (5 bases). CDR1 and CDR2 from the germline V gene are LNHDA and SQIVND (reference sequence). Trimming removed 7 bases from V and 4 bases from J, with 14 bases in between. The CDR3 covers 14 residues. The CDR3 is CASKVRAGNQPQHF. The DNA for the CDR3 is TGTGCCAGTAAAGTCAGGGCTGGTAATCAGCCCCAGCATTTT.

This chain joins TRBV4-1 and TRBJ2-6; D gene uncertain. The CDR3 has 13 amino acids. Between the trimmed V and J ends, which lost 1 base and 2 bases, there was a span of 0 bases. From germline, CDR1 is MGHRA and CDR2 YSYEKL. The CDR3 DNA is TGCGCCAGCAGCCAAGCTGGGGCCAACGTCCTGACTTTC. Its translation: CASSQAGANVLTF.

This clonotype was found many times. This chain connects TRBV7-9 to TRBJ2-5; 10 nucleotides match TRBD1. The CDR3 is 16 amino acids. CDR1 is SEHNR, CDR2 FQNEAQ, per germline (reference sequence). Germline trimming cut 8 bases from V and 0 bases from J; bases unmatched to any gene: 9. As DNA, the CDR3 is TGTGCCAGCTCACGGACAGGGGGACCGTACCAAGAGACCCAGTACTTC. It is translated as CASSRTGGPYQETQYF. The full variable domain, completed using reference TRBV7-9 and TRBJ2-5, is DTGVSQNPRHKITKRGQNVTFRCDPISEHNRLYWYRQTLGQGPEFLTYFQNEAQLEKSRLLSDRFSAERPKGSFSTLEIQRTEQGDSAMYLCASSRTGGPYQETQYFGPGTRLLVL.